This TCR beta chain was identified during a study of CD8+ T cells in alopecia areata. Study-wide results and limits: Between patients, shared TCR sequences were less clear than in mice. This was possibly due in part to HLA diversity in the patient population.

TCR sequencing used cDNA made by reverse transcription of extracted RNA. Method: immunoSEQ multiplex PCR; TCRdb's copy keeps in-frame clones and lacks some. The data show 25,000 or so clones, 50% to 55% seen once. Sorting of PBMCs yielded the CD4+ and CD8+ T cells. Remarks on this clone: Its antigen is not known.

The J segment lost 0 bases and the V segment lost 4 bases, leaving 4 bases of the junction unmatched. The CDR3 covers 15 residues. Germline V gene sequence: CDR1 SNHLY, CDR2 FYNNEI. The chain uses TRBV2 and TRBJ2-3, with 7 positions matching TRBD1. The source is a human donor with alopecia areata. Sequenced material: NKG2D-high CD8+ T cells sorted from blood. CDR3 DNA sequence: TGTGCCAGCAGTGGACGGGACAGAAGCACAGATACGCAGTATTTT. Protein product: CASSGRDRSTDTQYF.